Listed below are T cell receptor beta chains from one sample, sequenced in a study of blood T cell repertoires in COVID-19. Data came from immunoSEQ multiplex PCR; TCRdb stores just in-frame clones and leaves some out. The table shows around 150,000 clones, with approximately 81% occurring only once. Sequences were obtained from peripheral blood. Every receptor here comes from a human donor with acute or convalescent COVID-19. The donor label of this sample is uncertain. CDR3s include the opening cysteine and the closing phenylalanine or tryptophan. D genes are given only for firm matches. Only some rows state a clone size, as once, few, many or a class for expanded clones.

j_call: TRBJ1-2
v_call: TRBV6-5
clone_size: -
d_call: -
cdr3_nt: TGTGCCAGCAGTTACTCCGCCCGGGGCTATGGCTACACCTTC
cdr3_aa: CASSYSARGYGYTF

j_call: TRBJ1-5
v_call: TRBV2
clone_size: -
d_call: TRBD1
cdr3_nt: TGTGCCACTTGGAGGGGGCAGGGCGTCAATCAGCCCCAGCATTTT
cdr3_aa: CATWRGQGVNQPQHF

j_call: TRBJ2-7
v_call: TRBV5-5
clone_size: -
d_call: TRBD2
cdr3_nt: TGTGCCAGCAGCCGCCTAGCGGTTGCCTACGAGCAGTACTTC
cdr3_aa: CASSRLAVAYEQYF

j_call: TRBJ1-6
v_call: TRBV5-1
clone_size: -
d_call: -
cdr3_nt: TGCGCCAGCAGCCAAACAGGGAGCTCCTATAATTCACCCCTCCACTTT
cdr3_aa: CASSQTGSSYNSPLHF

j_call: TRBJ1-2
v_call: TRBV19
clone_size: -
d_call: -
cdr3_nt: TGTGCCAGTAGTTGGGCAGGTAGAGCTAACTATGGCTACACCTTC
cdr3_aa: CASSWAGRANYGYTF

j_call: TRBJ1-1
v_call: TRBV19
clone_size: -
d_call: -
cdr3_nt: TGTGCCAGTAGTATAGGGGCCGACAGGAACACTGAAGCTTTCTTT
cdr3_aa: CASSIGADRNTEAFF

j_call: TRBJ1-2
v_call: TRBV7-2
clone_size: -
d_call: -
cdr3_nt: TGTGCCAGCAGCCCCCGACAGCCGCTATTTGGCTACACCTTC
cdr3_aa: CASSPRQPLFGYTF

j_call: TRBJ1-6
v_call: TRBV5-8
clone_size: -
d_call: -
cdr3_nt: TGTGCCAGCAGCATTCGTATAGTTAGGGGGTTCAGGACTTTTTCACCCCTCCACTTT
cdr3_aa: CASSIRIVRGFRTFSPLHF

j_call: TRBJ2-7
v_call: TRBV27
clone_size: -
d_call: TRBD1
cdr3_nt: TGTGCCAGCAGCCTAAACCCGGGACAGGGAATGAAGGAGCAGTACTTC
cdr3_aa: CASSLNPGQGMKEQYF

j_call: TRBJ2-7
v_call: TRBV3-1/TRBV3-2
clone_size: few
d_call: -
cdr3_nt: TGTGCCAGCAGCCCCCAACGGGGACTCAACGAGCAGTACTTC
cdr3_aa: CASSPQRGLNEQYF

j_call: TRBJ1-5
v_call: TRBV2
clone_size: -
d_call: -
cdr3_nt: TGTGCCAGCAGTGAAGGGGGGCAGCCGCTTTATAGCAATCAGCCCCAGCATTTT
cdr3_aa: CASSEGGQPLYSNQPQHF

j_call: TRBJ2-2
v_call: TRBV6-2/TRBV6-3
clone_size: once
d_call: -
cdr3_nt: TGTGCCAGCAGTTACTTCGGGATAACCGGGGAGCTGTTTTTT
cdr3_aa: CASSYFGITGELFF

j_call: TRBJ1-4
v_call: TRBV30
clone_size: -
d_call: -
cdr3_nt: TGTGCCTCATGGACAGCAACTAATGAAAAACTGTTTTTT
cdr3_aa: CASWTATNEKLFF

j_call: TRBJ2-1
v_call: TRBV7-9
clone_size: -
d_call: TRBD1
cdr3_nt: TGTGCCAGCAGCCTGGGACAGAAGCACGGTGAGCAGTTCTTC
cdr3_aa: CASSLGQKHGEQFF

j_call: TRBJ1-6
v_call: TRBV9
clone_size: few
d_call: TRBD1
cdr3_nt: TGTGCCAGCAGCGTAGGAGGGGGCTCACCCCTCCACTTT
cdr3_aa: CASSVGGGSPLHF

j_call: TRBJ2-7
v_call: TRBV7-7
clone_size: -
d_call: -
cdr3_nt: TGTGCCAGCAGCCTAGGTTCCGGTGGCTACGAGCAGTACTTC
cdr3_aa: CASSLGSGGYEQYF

j_call: TRBJ2-2
v_call: TRBV29-1
clone_size: -
d_call: TRBD2
cdr3_nt: TGCAGTGTAGCGGGGGGGCCGAACACCGGGGAGCTGTTTTTT
cdr3_aa: CSVAGGPNTGELFF

j_call: TRBJ2-2
v_call: TRBV9
clone_size: few
d_call: -
cdr3_nt: TGTGCCAGCACCGAGGGTAGGTCCGGGGAGCTGTTTTTT
cdr3_aa: CASTEGRSGELFF

j_call: TRBJ2-7
v_call: TRBV14
clone_size: -
d_call: TRBD2
cdr3_nt: TGTGCCAGCAGCCCGTTGCTTAGCGGGGGCAACTACGAGCAGTACTTC
cdr3_aa: CASSPLLSGGNYEQYF

j_call: TRBJ1-2
v_call: TRBV7-9
clone_size: once
d_call: TRBD1
cdr3_nt: TGTGCCAGCAGCTTAGCCCAGGGGGATGGCTACACCTTC
cdr3_aa: CASSLAQGDGYTF

j_call: TRBJ1-5
v_call: TRBV30
clone_size: few
d_call: TRBD1
cdr3_nt: TGTGCCTGGAGTCCCGGGACAGGATCAAATAGCAATCAGCCCCAGCATTTT
cdr3_aa: CAWSPGTGSNSNQPQHF

j_call: TRBJ1-1
v_call: TRBV5-4
clone_size: -
d_call: TRBD1
cdr3_nt: TGTGCCAGCAGCTTGTCGGGCAGGGGGCGGGTGAACACTGAAGCTTTCTTT
cdr3_aa: CASSLSGRGRVNTEAFF

j_call: TRBJ2-7
v_call: TRBV6-5
clone_size: -
d_call: TRBD1
cdr3_nt: TGTGCCAGCAGTTCCGGGACAGGGAGCTACGAGCAGTACTTC
cdr3_aa: CASSSGTGSYEQYF

j_call: TRBJ1-1
v_call: TRBV7-2
clone_size: -
d_call: TRBD1
cdr3_nt: TGTGCCAGCAGAGGGGGCTTCGTCACTGAAGCTTTCTTT
cdr3_aa: CASRGGFVTEAFF

j_call: TRBJ2-3
v_call: TRBV7-9
clone_size: -
d_call: -
cdr3_nt: TGTGCCAGCAGCTTAGTCGGCACAGATACGCAGTATTTT
cdr3_aa: CASSLVGTDTQYF

j_call: TRBJ1-1
v_call: TRBV18
clone_size: -
d_call: -
cdr3_nt: TGTGCCAGCTCACCACTAATGTTCACAGCAATGAACACTGAAGCTTTCTTT
cdr3_aa: CASSPLMFTAMNTEAFF

j_call: TRBJ2-3
v_call: TRBV27
clone_size: -
d_call: TRBD2
cdr3_nt: TGTGCCAGCAGTACCAGACTAGCGGGGGTCACAGATACGCAGTATTTT
cdr3_aa: CASSTRLAGVTDTQYF

j_call: TRBJ1-5
v_call: TRBV5-6
clone_size: -
d_call: TRBD1
cdr3_nt: TGTGCCAGCAGTTTGGGACAGGGGAGGCGCAATCAGCCCCAGCATTTT
cdr3_aa: CASSLGQGRRNQPQHF

j_call: TRBJ1-6
v_call: TRBV28
clone_size: -
d_call: TRBD1
cdr3_nt: TGTGCCAGCAGATCCCGGACAGGGAACGGCAATTCACCCCTCCACTTT
cdr3_aa: CASRSRTGNGNSPLHF

j_call: TRBJ2-7
v_call: TRBV12-3/TRBV12-4
clone_size: -
d_call: TRBD1
cdr3_nt: TGTGCCAGCAGCACTTCACAGGGGTACGAGCAGTACTTC
cdr3_aa: CASSTSQGYEQYF

j_call: TRBJ1-5
v_call: TRBV2
clone_size: -
d_call: -
cdr3_nt: TGTGCCAGCGGGGGGGATAGCAATCAGCCCCAGCATTTT
cdr3_aa: CASGGDSNQPQHF

j_call: TRBJ1-1
v_call: TRBV5-1
clone_size: -
d_call: TRBD1
cdr3_nt: TGCGCCAGCAGCTTGGGACAGGGGGTTAACACTGAAGCTTTCTTT
cdr3_aa: CASSLGQGVNTEAFF

j_call: TRBJ2-3
v_call: TRBV6-5
clone_size: once
d_call: TRBD2
cdr3_nt: TGTGCCAGCAGTCGAGCGGGGGGGCGAAAGACGCAGTATTTT
cdr3_aa: CASSRAGGRKTQYF

j_call: TRBJ1-2
v_call: TRBV6-5
clone_size: -
d_call: -
cdr3_nt: TGTGCCAGCAGCGACAAGGGGGGCTACACCTTC
cdr3_aa: CASSDKGGYTF

j_call: TRBJ1-6
v_call: TRBV5-6
clone_size: -
d_call: -
cdr3_nt: TGTGCCAGCAGCTTCGGGACACTCAATTCACCCCTCCACTTT
cdr3_aa: CASSFGTLNSPLHF

j_call: TRBJ1-2
v_call: TRBV19
clone_size: -
d_call: -
cdr3_nt: TGTGCCAGTAGTATTGGGATTGGGGGCGCGGACTATGGCTACACCTTC
cdr3_aa: CASSIGIGGADYGYTF

j_call: TRBJ2-7
v_call: TRBV21-1
clone_size: -
d_call: -
cdr3_nt: TGTGCCAGCAGCAAAGAAGGAGGGGGGGCCTCCTACGAGCAGTACTTC
cdr3_aa: CASSKEGGGASYEQYF

j_call: TRBJ1-3
v_call: TRBV15
clone_size: -
d_call: TRBD1
cdr3_nt: TGTGCCACCAGCAGAGATCGCCGACAGGGTGGAAACACCATATATTTT
cdr3_aa: CATSRDRRQGGNTIYF

j_call: TRBJ1-5
v_call: TRBV18
clone_size: -
d_call: TRBD1
cdr3_nt: TGTGCCAGCTCACTCTCCGGGACAGGGGGCAATCAGCCCCAGCATTTT
cdr3_aa: CASSLSGTGGNQPQHF

j_call: TRBJ1-2
v_call: TRBV30
clone_size: -
d_call: TRBD1
cdr3_nt: TGTGCCTGGAGTGCCAGGGGGCCGAGAGGCTACACCTTC
cdr3_aa: CAWSARGPRGYTF

j_call: TRBJ1-1
v_call: TRBV4-1
clone_size: -
d_call: -
cdr3_nt: TGCGCCAGCAGCCAAGATCCTCCGGATTGGGGGGGGAACACTGAAGCTTTCTTT
cdr3_aa: CASSQDPPDWGGNTEAFF

j_call: TRBJ2-1
v_call: TRBV5-6
clone_size: -
d_call: -
cdr3_nt: TGTGCCAGCAGCTACGGACAGTACAATGAGCAGTTCTTC
cdr3_aa: CASSYGQYNEQFF

j_call: TRBJ1-1
v_call: TRBV7-2
clone_size: -
d_call: TRBD1
cdr3_nt: TGTGCCAGCAGCTTAGCGGGACAGAAAAACACTGAAGCTTTCTTT
cdr3_aa: CASSLAGQKNTEAFF

j_call: TRBJ1-6
v_call: TRBV18
clone_size: once
d_call: TRBD1
cdr3_nt: TGTGCCAGCTCACCGAAGGGGGCGCGGGATTCACCCCTCCACTTT
cdr3_aa: CASSPKGARDSPLHF

j_call: TRBJ1-2
v_call: TRBV27
clone_size: -
d_call: -
cdr3_nt: TGTGCCAGCAGTTTCCCGGGGGGTGGCTACACCTTC
cdr3_aa: CASSFPGGGYTF

j_call: TRBJ1-1
v_call: TRBV6-5
clone_size: -
d_call: TRBD1
cdr3_nt: TGTGCCAGCATTCGACCCGATACAGGGGAAGAAGCTTTCTTT
cdr3_aa: CASIRPDTGEEAFF

j_call: TRBJ1-2
v_call: TRBV24-1
clone_size: few
d_call: -
cdr3_nt: TGTGCCACCAGTGATCCTGTTTATGGCTACACCTTC
cdr3_aa: CATSDPVYGYTF

j_call: TRBJ1-1
v_call: TRBV7-9
clone_size: -
d_call: -
cdr3_nt: TGTGCCAGCAGCTTACAGGGGTCTGAAGCTTTCTTT
cdr3_aa: CASSLQGSEAFF

j_call: TRBJ2-7
v_call: TRBV11-1
clone_size: -
d_call: -
cdr3_nt: TGTGCCAGCAGCTTAGCTGCCAGTTCCTACGAGCAGTACTTC
cdr3_aa: CASSLAASSYEQYF

j_call: TRBJ2-2
v_call: TRBV9
clone_size: -
d_call: TRBD2
cdr3_nt: TGTGCCAGCAGCCCCGGACGGAGGACTAGCGGGGGGGCCGTCTCGGTCCGGGAGCTGTTTTTT
cdr3_aa: CASSPGRRTSGGAVSVRELFF

j_call: TRBJ2-3
v_call: TRBV18
clone_size: -
d_call: TRBD1
cdr3_nt: TGTGCCAGCTCACCGGCGGGACAGGGAAGGGGTACGCAGTATTTT
cdr3_aa: CASSPAGQGRGTQYF

j_call: TRBJ1-1
v_call: TRBV6-5
clone_size: -
d_call: -
cdr3_nt: TGTGCCACTAACCCACCGAACACTGAAGCTTTCTTT
cdr3_aa: CATNPPNTEAFF